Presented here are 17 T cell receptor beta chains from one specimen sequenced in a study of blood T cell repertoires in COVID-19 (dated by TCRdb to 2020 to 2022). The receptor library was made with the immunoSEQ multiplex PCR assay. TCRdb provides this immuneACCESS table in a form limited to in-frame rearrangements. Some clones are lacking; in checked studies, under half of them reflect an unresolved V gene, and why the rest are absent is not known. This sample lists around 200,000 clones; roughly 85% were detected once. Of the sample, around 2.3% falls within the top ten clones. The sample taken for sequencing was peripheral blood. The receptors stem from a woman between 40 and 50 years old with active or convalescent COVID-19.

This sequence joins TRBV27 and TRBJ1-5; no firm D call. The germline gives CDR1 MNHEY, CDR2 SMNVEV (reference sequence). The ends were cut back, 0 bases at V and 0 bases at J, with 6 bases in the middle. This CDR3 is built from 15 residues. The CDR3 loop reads CASSLSAGSNQPQHF. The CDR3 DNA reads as TGTGCCAGCAGTTTATCGGCGGGTAGCAATCAGCCCCAGCATTTT.

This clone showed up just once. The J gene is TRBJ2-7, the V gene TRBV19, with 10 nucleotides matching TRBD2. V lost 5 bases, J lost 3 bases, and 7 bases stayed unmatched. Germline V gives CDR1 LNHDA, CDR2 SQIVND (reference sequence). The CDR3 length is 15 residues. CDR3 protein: CASSVRAGGIYEQYF. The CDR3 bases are TGTGCCAGTAGTGTTCGAGCGGGGGGGATCTACGAGCAGTACTTC.

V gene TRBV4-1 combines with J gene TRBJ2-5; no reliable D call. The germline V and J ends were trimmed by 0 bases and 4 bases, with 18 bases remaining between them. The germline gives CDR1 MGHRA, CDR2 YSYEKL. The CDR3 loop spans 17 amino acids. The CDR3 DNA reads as TGCGCCAGCAGCCAAGATCCAAGGCAGGATTATCGAGAGACCCAGTACTTC. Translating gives CASSQDPRQDYRETQYF.

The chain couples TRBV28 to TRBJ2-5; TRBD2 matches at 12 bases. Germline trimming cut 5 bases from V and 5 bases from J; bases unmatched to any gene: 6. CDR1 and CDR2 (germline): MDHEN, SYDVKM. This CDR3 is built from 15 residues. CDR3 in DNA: TGTGCCAGCAGTCACGGACTAGCGGGGAGGGAGACCCAGTACTTC. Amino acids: CASSHGLAGRETQYF.

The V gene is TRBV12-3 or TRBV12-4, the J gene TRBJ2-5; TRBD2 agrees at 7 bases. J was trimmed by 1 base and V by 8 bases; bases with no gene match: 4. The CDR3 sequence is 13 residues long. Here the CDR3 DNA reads TGTGCCAGCGGGACTACCCTCCAAGAGACCCAGTACTTC. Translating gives CASGTTLQETQYF.

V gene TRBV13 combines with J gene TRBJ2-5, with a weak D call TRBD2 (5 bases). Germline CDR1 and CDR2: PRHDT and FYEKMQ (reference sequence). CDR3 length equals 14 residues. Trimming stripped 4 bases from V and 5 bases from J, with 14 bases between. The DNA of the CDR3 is TGTGCCAGCAGCTCGACGTCAGGCGGGGAGACCCAGTACTTC. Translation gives CASSSTSGGETQYF.

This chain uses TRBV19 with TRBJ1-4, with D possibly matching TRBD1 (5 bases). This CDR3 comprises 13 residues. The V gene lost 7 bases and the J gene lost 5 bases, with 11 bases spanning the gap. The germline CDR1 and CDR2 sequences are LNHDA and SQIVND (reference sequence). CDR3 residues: CASKGLTNEKLFF. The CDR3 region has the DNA TGTGCCAGTAAGGGACTGACGAATGAAAAACTGTTTTTT.

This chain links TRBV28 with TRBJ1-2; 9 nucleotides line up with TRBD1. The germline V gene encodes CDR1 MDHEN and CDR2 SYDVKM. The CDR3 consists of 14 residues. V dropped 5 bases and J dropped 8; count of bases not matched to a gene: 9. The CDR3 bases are TGTGCCAGCAGTGGGGGGGACAGGGTATTAGGCTACACCTTC. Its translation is CASSGGDRVLGYTF.

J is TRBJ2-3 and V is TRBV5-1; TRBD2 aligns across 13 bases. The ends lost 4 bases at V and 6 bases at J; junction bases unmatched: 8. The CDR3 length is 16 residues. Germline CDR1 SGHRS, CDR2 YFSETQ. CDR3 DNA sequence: TGCGCCAGCAGCACTACCGGGACTAGCGGGGCGGATACGCAGTATTTT. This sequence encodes CASSTTGTSGADTQYF. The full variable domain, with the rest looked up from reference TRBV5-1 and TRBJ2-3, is KAGVTQTPRYLIKTRGQQVTLSCSPISGHRSVSWYQQTPGQGLQFLFEYFSETQRNKGNFPGRFSGRQFSNSRSEMNVSTLELGDSALYLCASSTTGTSGADTQYFGPGTRLTVL.

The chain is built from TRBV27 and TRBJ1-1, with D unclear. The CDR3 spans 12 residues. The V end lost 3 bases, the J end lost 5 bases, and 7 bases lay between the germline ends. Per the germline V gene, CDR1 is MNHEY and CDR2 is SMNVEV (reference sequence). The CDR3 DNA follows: TGTGCCAGCAGTTTCTCGGGAACTGAAGCTTTCTTT. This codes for CASSFSGTEAFF.

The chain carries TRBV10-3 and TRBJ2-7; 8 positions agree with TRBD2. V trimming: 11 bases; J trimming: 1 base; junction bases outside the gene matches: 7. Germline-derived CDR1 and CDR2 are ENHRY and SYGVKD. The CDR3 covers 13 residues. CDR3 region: CAAGRGGSYEQYF. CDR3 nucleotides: TGTGCCGCCGGGAGGGGCGGTTCCTACGAGCAGTACTTC.

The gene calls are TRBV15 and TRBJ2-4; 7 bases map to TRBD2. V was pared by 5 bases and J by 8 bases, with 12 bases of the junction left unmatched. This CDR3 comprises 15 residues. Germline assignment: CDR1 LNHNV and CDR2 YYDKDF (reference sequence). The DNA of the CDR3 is TGTGCCACCAGCCGAGGGGAGGGGAACGGAGACATTCAGTACTTC. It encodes CATSRGEGNGDIQYF. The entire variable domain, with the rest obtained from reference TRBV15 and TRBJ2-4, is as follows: DAMVIQNPRYQVTQFGKPVTLSCSQTLNHNVMYWYQQKSSQAPKLLFHYYDKDFNNEADTPDNFQSRRPNTSFCFLDIRSPGLGDTAMYLCATSRGEGNGDIQYFGAGTRLSVL.

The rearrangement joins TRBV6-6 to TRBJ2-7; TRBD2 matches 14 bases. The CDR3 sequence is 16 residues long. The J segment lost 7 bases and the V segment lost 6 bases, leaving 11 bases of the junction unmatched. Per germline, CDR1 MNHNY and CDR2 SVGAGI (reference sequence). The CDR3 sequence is CASSRPPGLAGEEQYF. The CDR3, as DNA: TGTGCCAGCAGCCGCCCACCGGGACTAGCGGGAGAAGAGCAGTACTTC.

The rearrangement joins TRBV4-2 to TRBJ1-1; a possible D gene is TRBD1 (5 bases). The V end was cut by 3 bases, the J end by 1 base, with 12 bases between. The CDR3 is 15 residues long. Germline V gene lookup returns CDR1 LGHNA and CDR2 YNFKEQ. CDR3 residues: CASSQLTQGNTEAFF. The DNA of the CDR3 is TGTGCCAGCAGCCAGCTCACTCAGGGGAACACTGAAGCTTTCTTT.

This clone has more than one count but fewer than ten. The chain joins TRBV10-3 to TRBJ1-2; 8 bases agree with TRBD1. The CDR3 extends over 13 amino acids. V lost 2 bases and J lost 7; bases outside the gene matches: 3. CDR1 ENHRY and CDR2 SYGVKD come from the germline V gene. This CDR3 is CAISEGTGRGYTF. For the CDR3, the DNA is TGTGCCATCAGTGAGGGGACAGGACGTGGCTACACCTTC.

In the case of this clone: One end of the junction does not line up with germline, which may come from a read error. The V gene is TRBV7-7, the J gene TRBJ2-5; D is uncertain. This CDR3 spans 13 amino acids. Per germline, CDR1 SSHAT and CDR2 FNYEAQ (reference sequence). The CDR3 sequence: CASSTAYQETQYF. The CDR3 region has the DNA TGTGCTAGCAGTACAGCATACCAAGAGACCCAGTACTTC.

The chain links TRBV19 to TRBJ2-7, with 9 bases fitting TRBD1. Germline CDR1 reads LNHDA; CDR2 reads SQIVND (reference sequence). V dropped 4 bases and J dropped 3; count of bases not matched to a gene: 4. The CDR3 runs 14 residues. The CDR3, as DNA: TGTGCCAGTAGTAACACGGACAGGGGCTACGAGCAGTACTTC. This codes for CASSNTDRGYEQYF.